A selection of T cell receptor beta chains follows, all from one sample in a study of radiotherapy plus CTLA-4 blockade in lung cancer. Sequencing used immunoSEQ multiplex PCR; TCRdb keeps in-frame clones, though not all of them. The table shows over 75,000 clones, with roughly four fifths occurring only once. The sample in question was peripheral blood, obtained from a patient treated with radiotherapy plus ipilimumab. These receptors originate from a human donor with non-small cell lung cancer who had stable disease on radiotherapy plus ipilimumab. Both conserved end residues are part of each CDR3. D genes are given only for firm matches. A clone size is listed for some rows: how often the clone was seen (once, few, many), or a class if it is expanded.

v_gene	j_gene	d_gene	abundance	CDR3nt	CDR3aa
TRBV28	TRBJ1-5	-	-	TGTGCCAGCAGTTCGGTGCCTAGCGGGGGGCCCCAGCATTTT	CASSSVPSGGPQHF
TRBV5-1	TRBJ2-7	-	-	TGCGCCAGCAGCTTTAGCGCAAGCTCCTACGAGCAGTACTTC	CASSFSASSYEQYF
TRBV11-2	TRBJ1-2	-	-	TGTGCCAGCAGCTTCGGGGGGCCCTCCTCGGGCGGCTACACCTTC	CASSFGGPSSGGYTF
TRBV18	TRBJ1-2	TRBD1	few	TGTGCCAGCTCGTCGACCGGGACAGGGATTGGGGGGAACTATGGCTACACCTTC	CASSSTGTGIGGNYGYTF
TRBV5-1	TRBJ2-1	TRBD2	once	TGCGCCAGCAGCTTCAACAGCGGGAGTACCTACAATGAGCAGTTCTTC	CASSFNSGSTYNEQFF
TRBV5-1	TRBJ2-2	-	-	TGCGCCAGCAGTCTAGGGAGCGCGAACACCGGGGAGCTGTTTTTT	CASSLGSANTGELFF
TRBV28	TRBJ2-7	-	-	TGTGCCAGCTTTTCCGTGATTGGTTACGAGCAGTACTTC	CASFSVIGYEQYF
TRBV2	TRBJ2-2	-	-	TGTGCCAGCATACACAGAGCGAACACCGGGGAGCTGTTTTTT	CASIHRANTGELFF
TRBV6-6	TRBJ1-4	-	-	TGTGCCAGCAGTTGGGGACCTCAGGGTGGTGGGGAAAAACTGTTTTTT	CASSWGPQGGGEKLFF
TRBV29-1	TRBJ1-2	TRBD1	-	TGCAGCGTTGGCCGATTGGGACAGAACTATGGCTACACCTTC	CSVGRLGQNYGYTF
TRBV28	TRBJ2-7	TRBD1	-	TGTGCCAGCAGGCAACAGGGGATCGGGTACGAGCAGTACTTC	CASRQQGIGYEQYF
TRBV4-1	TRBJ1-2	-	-	TGCGCCAGCAGCCAGGACTCCACAGGGTTGCGTGGCTACACCTTC	CASSQDSTGLRGYTF
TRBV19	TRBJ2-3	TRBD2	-	TGTGCCAGTAGATTGACTAGCGGCTTCACAGATACGCAGTATTTT	CASRLTSGFTDTQYF
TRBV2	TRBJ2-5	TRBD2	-	TGTGCCAGCAGTTTAGGACTAGCGGGAGCCCCAGGGACCCAGTACTTC	CASSLGLAGAPGTQYF
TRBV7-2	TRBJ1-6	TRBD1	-	TGTGCCAGCACCATAGACAGGGACTATAATTCACCCCTCCACTTT	CASTIDRDYNSPLHF
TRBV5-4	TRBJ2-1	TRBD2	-	TGTGCCAGCAGCTTGGCCGGTCTAGCGGGCAGCTACAATGAGCAGTTCTTC	CASSLAGLAGSYNEQFF
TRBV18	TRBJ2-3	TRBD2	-	TGTGCCAGCTCACCCAGGACTAGCGGGATCACAGATACGCAGTATTTT	CASSPRTSGITDTQYF
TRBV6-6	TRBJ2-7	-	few	TGTGCCAGCAGTTACTCGCCCGGCGGGGAGCAGTACTTC	CASSYSPGGEQYF
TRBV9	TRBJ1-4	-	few	TGTGCCAGCAGCGTAGGCCTCGCAACTAATGAAAAACTGTTTTTT	CASSVGLATNEKLFF
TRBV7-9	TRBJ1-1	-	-	TGTGCCAGCAGCTCTATTCGTCATCGGGGGGACACTGAAGCTTTCTTT	CASSSIRHRGDTEAFF
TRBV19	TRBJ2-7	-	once	TGTGCCAGTAGTGTGTCGGGGGCCATCTACGAGCAGTACTTC	CASSVSGAIYEQYF
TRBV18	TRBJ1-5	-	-	TGTGCCAGCTCAGAGGACAGAAATCAGCCCCAGCATTTT	CASSEDRNQPQHF
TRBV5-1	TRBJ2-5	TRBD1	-	TGCGCCAGTGGACAGGGTCAAGAGACCCAGTACTTC	CASGQGQETQYF
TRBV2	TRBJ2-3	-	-	TGTGCCGGCAGTGACGCGGGGCCCAGCACAGATACGCAGTATTTT	CAGSDAGPSTDTQYF
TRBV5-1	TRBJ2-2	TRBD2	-	TGCGCCAGCAGCCCAGGCGGGGGGGGCTCTCGCACCGGGGAGCTGTTTTTT	CASSPGGGGSRTGELFF
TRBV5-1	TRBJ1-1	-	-	TGCGCCAGCAGCTTGGCGCAGGGGAACACTGAAGCTTTCTTT	CASSLAQGNTEAFF
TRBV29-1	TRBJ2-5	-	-	TGCAGCGTTGCAGGGGCGCAAGAGACCCAGTACTTC	CSVAGAQETQYF
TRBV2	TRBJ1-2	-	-	TGTGCCACCCTACGGGGATTCTATGGCTACACCTTC	CATLRGFYGYTF
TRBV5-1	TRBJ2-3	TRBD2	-	TGCGCCAGCAGCTTAGGGACTAGCGGGAGCACAGATACGCAGTATTTT	CASSLGTSGSTDTQYF
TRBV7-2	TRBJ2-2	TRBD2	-	TGTGCCAGCAGCGCCGGGACTAGCGGGAGGCTAACCGGGGAGCTGTTTTTT	CASSAGTSGRLTGELFF
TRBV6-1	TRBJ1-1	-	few	TGTGCCAGCAGTAAGGGATTTAGTATGAACACTGAAGCTTTCTTT	CASSKGFSMNTEAFF
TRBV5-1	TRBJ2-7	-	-	TGCGCCAGCAGCTCTATCGCGGGTCAAGGGGACGAGCAGTACTTC	CASSSIAGQGDEQYF
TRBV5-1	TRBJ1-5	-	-	TGCGCCAGCAGCTTGGAGCCAAATCAGCCCCAGCATTTT	CASSLEPNQPQHF
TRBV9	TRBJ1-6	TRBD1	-	TGTGCCAGCAGCGCCCCAGGGGGAAATTCACCCCTCCACTTT	CASSAPGGNSPLHF
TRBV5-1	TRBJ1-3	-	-	TGCGCCAGCAGCTTGGAAGGGGTAACTGGAAACACCATATATTTT	CASSLEGVTGNTIYF